Detailed here is one T cell receptor (beta chain). The method was immunoSEQ multiplex PCR; TCRdb's version includes in-frame clones alone and lacks a portion of them. This sample carries some 14,000 clones, roughly nine tenths of them seen once, and the ten largest clones take approximately 2.9%. This entry comes from a study of blood T cell repertoires in COVID-19. Sequenced sample: peripheral blood. This receptor was taken from a human donor in a cohort sampled during active COVID-19.

In nucleotides, the CDR3 is TGCGCCAGCAGCTTTGGACAGGGTGACTATGGCTACACCTTC. It encodes CASSFGQGDYGYTF. This chain uses TRBV4-1 with TRBJ1-2; TRBD1 matches at 8 bases. CDR1 and CDR2 from the germline V gene are MGHRA and YSYEKL. V lost 5 bases and J lost 3; bases outside the gene matches: 5. The CDR3 has 14 amino acids.